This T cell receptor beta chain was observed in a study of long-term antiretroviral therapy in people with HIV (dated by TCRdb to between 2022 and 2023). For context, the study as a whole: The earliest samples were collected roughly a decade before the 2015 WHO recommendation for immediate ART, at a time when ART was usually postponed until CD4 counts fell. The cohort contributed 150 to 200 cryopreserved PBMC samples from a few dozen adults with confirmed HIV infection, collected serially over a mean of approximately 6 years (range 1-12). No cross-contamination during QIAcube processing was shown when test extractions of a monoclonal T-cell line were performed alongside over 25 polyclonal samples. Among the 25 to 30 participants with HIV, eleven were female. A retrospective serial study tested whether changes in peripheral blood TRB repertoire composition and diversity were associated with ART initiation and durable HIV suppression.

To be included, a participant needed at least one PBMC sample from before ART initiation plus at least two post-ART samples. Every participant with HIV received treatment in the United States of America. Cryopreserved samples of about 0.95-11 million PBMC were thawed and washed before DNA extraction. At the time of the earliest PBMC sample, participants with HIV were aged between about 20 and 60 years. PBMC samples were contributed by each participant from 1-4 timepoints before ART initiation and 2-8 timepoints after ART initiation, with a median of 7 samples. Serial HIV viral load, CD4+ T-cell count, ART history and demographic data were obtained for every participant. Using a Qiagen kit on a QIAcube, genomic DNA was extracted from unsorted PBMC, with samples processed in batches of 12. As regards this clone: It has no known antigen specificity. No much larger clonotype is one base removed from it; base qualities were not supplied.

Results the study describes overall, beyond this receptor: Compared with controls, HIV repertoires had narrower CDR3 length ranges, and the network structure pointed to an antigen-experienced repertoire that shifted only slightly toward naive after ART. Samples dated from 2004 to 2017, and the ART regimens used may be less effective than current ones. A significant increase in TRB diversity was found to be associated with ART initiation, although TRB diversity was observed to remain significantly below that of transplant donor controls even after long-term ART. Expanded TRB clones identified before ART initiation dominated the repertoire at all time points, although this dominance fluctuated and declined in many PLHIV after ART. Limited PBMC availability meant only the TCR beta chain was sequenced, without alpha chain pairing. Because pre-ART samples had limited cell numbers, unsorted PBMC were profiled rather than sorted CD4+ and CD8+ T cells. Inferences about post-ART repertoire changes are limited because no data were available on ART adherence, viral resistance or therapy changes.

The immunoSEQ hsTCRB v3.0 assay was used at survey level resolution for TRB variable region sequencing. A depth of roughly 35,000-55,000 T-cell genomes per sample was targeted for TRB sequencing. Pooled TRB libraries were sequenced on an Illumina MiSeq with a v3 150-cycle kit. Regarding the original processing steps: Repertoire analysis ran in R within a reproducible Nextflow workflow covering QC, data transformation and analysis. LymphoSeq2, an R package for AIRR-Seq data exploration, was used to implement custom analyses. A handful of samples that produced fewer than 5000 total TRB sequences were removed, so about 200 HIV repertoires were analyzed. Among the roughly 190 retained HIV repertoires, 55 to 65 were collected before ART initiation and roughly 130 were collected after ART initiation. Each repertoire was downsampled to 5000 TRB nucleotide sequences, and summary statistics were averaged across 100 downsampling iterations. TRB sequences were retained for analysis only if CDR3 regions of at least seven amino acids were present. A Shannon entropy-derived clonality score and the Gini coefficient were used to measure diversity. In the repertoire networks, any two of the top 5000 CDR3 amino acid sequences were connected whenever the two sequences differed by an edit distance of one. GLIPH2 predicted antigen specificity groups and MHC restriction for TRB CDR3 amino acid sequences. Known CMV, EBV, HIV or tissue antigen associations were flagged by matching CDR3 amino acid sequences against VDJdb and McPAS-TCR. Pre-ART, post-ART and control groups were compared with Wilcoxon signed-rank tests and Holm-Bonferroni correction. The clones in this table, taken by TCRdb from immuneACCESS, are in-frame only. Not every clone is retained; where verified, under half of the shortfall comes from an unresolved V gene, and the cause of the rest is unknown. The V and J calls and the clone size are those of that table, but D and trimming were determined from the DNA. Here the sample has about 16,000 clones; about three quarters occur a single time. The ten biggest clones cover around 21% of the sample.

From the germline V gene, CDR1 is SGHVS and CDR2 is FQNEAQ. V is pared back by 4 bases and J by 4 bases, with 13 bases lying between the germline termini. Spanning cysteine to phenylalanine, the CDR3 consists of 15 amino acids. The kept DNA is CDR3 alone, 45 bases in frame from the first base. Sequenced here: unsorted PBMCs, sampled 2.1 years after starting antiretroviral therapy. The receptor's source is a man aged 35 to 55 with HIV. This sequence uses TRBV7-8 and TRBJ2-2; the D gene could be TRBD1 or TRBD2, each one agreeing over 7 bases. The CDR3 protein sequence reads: CASSSQGGGTGELFF. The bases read TGTGCCAGCAGCTCCCAGGGGGGGGGCACCGGGGAGCTGTTTTTT. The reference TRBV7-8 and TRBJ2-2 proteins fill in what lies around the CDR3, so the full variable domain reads GAGVSQSPRYKVAKRGQDVALRCDPISGHVSLFWYQQALGQGPEFLTYFQNEAQLDKSGLPSDRFFAERPEGSVSTLKIQRTQQEDSAVYLCASSSQGGGTGELFFGEGSRLTVL.